This TCR beta chain was identified during a study of shared clonotypes between healthy human individuals. Study outcomes and limitations: Sequencing depth was predicted to influence how clonotypes are shared among donors.

Deep-level running was used for the assay. Only in-frame clones appear in the TCRdb table, and some are missing; sequencing was by immunoSEQ multiplex PCR. The sample yields about 480,000 clones, about 75% seen once. Trimming removed 7 bases from V and 6 bases from J, with 8 bases in between. The CDR3 has 10 amino acids. Germline loops: CDR1 GTSNPN, CDR2 SVGIG (reference sequence). On this clone: The antigen is not known.

This receptor was taken from a middle-aged woman in good health. Some clones in this sample may be carry-over from other donors' samples. J is TRBJ2-3 and V is TRBV30; D may be TRBD1 or TRBD2 (5 bases each). Material for sequencing was PBMCs. The chain's CDR3 is CALGEDTQYF. CDR3 sequence (DNA): TGTGCCTTGGGGGAGGATACGCAGTATTTT.